The 4 T cell receptor beta chains given below trace back to one sample, sequenced in a study of T cell responses to AZD1222 COVID-19 vaccine. TCRdb's copy holds only in-frame clones and misses some; the assay was immunoSEQ multiplex PCR. The table shows around 110,000 clones, with 90% occurring only once. The source was peripheral blood, collected on day 0 of AZD1222 vaccination. Source of these receptors: an adult in good health.

The chain recombines TRBV13 with TRBJ2-1; D not resolved. Trimming took 5 bases from V and 0 from J, leaving 23 bases between them. Germline V gene sequence: CDR1 PRHDT, CDR2 FYEKMQ (reference sequence). There are 19 residues in the CDR3. The CDR3 protein is CASSPNGWASRSSYNEQFF. CDR3 nucleotides: TGTGCCAGCAGCCCAAACGGATGGGCCAGCAGGAGCTCCTACAATGAGCAGTTCTTC.

This chain connects TRBV3-1 (or the pseudogene TRBV3-2) to TRBJ1-1; TRBD1 is a possible D gene (5 bases). V lost 3 bases to trimming and J lost 6 bases, with 11 bases between them. CDR1 LGHDT and CDR2 YNNKEL come from the germline V gene (reference sequence). CDR3 size: 13 residues. CDR3 sequence: CASSQAGGAEAFF. The CDR3 DNA sequence: TGTGCCAGCAGCCAGGCTGGGGGTGCTGAAGCTTTCTTT.

This clone was detected only once. The chain carries TRBV3-1 (or the pseudogene TRBV3-2) and TRBJ2-3; no reliable D call. Trimming took 2 bases from V and 3 from J, leaving 6 bases between them. CDR1 LGHDT and CDR2 YNNKEL come from the germline V gene (reference sequence). The length of the CDR3 is 13 residues. The CDR3 protein is CASSQKGTDTQYF. In DNA form, the CDR3 reads TGTGCCAGCAGCCAAAAGGGTACAGATACGCAGTATTTT.

V usage is TRBV5-1 and J usage is TRBJ1-3, with TRBD1 matching 7 bases. CDR1 and CDR2 from the germline V gene are SGHRS and YFSETQ. With 2 bases clipped from V and 0 bases from J, the junction kept 8 bases outside the gene matches. The CDR3 consists of 17 residues. DNA for the CDR3: TGCGCCAGCAGCTTTGGGGACAGCATGATCTCTGGAAACACCATATATTTT. Its protein is CASSFGDSMISGNTIYF. Supplemented by reference TRBV5-1 and TRBJ1-3, the full variable domain reads KAGVTQTPRYLIKTRGQQVTLSCSPISGHRSVSWYQQTPGQGLQFLFEYFSETQRNKGNFPGRFSGRQFSNSRSEMNVSTLELGDSALYLCASSFGDSMISGNTIYFGEGSWLTVV.